This is a list of T cell receptor beta chains from one sample in a study of blood T cell repertoires in COVID-19. The table came from immunoSEQ multiplex PCR; TCRdb's copy has only in-frame clones and leaves some out. The data hold about 200,000 clones, with just under 90% observed a single time. Specimen: PBMCs or T cells enriched from blood (not recorded which). These receptors originate from a man aged 25-45 years who had recovered from COVID-19. The CDR3 runs from the conserved cysteine through the conserved F or W. The D gene is left open where the match is weak. Size is stated for part of the rows, as once, few or many counts, or as a class when the clone is expanded.

TRBV29-1	-	TRBD2	TRBJ2-3	CSPALAVDPDTQYF	TGCAGCCCCGCACTAGCGGTGGACCCAGATACGCAGTATTTT
TRBV4-1	-	TRBD1	TRBJ1-2	CASSPPLRAGGDGYTF	TGCGCCAGCAGCCCACCCCTACGGGCAGGGGGCGATGGCTACACCTTC
TRBV4-1	once	TRBD1	TRBJ2-7	CASSLNRGSYEQYF	TGCGCCAGCAGCCTAAACAGGGGTTCCTACGAGCAGTACTTC
TRBV7-9	-	TRBD2	TRBJ2-1	CAGTIAGITNEQFF	TGTGCCGGTACGATAGCGGGAATTACAAATGAGCAGTTCTTC
TRBV28	-	-	TRBJ1-1	CASSPGSRQTEAFF	TGTGCCAGCAGTCCCGGGAGTAGGCAGACTGAAGCTTTCTTT
TRBV28	-	-	TRBJ2-7	CASRHDNYEQYF	TGTGCCAGCAGACACGACAACTACGAGCAGTACTTC
TRBV30	-	-	TRBJ2-7	CAWGHGQTFYEQYF	TGTGCCTGGGGTCATGGACAGACTTTCTACGAGCAGTACTTC
TRBV5-8	few	-	TRBJ1-3	CASLTVGGNTIYF	TGTGCCAGTTTGACAGTGGGTGGAAACACCATATATTTT
TRBV6-6	-	TRBD1	TRBJ1-2	CATSIILVGTDGYTF	TGTGCCACCTCTATAATCCTGGTTGGGACAGATGGCTACACCTTC
TRBV11-2	few	TRBD2	TRBJ2-3	CASSLEGLAALVTDTQYF	TGTGCCAGCAGCTTAGAGGGGCTAGCGGCCCTCGTCACAGATACGCAGTATTTT
TRBV27	-	-	TRBJ1-1	CASSSDRNTEAFF	TGTGCCAGCAGTTCCGACAGGAACACTGAAGCTTTCTTT
TRBV13	-	-	TRBJ2-3	CASSPSPGVLRYTDTQYF	TGTGCCAGCAGCCCGAGCCCAGGGGTATTGAGGTACACAGATACGCAGTATTTT
TRBV23-1	-	TRBD2	TRBJ2-7	CASSHPGTGGPYEQYF	TGCGCCAGCAGTCACCCCGGGACGGGGGGTCCCTACGAGCAGTACTTC
TRBV3-1/TRBV3-2	-	-	TRBJ2-5	CASSQVWQSGETQYF	TGTGCCAGCAGCCAAGTCTGGCAATCGGGGGAGACCCAGTACTTC